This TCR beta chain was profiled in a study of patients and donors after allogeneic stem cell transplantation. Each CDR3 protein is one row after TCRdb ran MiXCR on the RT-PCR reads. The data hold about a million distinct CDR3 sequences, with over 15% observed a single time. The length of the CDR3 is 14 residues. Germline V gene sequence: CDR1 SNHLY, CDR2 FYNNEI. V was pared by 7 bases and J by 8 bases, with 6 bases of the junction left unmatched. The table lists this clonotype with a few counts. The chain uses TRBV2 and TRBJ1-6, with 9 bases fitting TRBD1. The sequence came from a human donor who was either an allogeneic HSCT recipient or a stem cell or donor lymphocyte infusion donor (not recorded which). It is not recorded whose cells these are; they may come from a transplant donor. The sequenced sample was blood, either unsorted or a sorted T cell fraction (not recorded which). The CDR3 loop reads CASIGTGKYSPLHF. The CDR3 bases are TGTGCCAGCATTGGGACAGGGAAGTATTCACCCCTCCACTTT. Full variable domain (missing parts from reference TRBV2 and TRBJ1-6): EPEVTQTPSHQVTQMGQEVILRCVPISNHLYFYWYRQILGQKVEFLVSFYNNEISEKSEIFDDQFSVERPDGSNFTLKIRSTKLEDSAMYFCASIGTGKYSPLHFGNGTRLTVT.